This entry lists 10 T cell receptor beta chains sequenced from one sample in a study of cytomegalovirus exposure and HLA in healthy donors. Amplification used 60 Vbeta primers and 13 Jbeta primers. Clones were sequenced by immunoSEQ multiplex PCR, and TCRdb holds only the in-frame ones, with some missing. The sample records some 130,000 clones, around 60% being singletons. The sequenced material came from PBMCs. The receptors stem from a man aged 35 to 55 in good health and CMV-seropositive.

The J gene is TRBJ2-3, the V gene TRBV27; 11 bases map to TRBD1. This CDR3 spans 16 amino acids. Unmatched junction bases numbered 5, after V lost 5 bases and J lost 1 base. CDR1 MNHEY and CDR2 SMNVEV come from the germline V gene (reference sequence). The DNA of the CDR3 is TGTGCCAGCAGTATGTGGACAGGGGGCGGCACAGATACGCAGTATTTT. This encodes CASSMWTGGGTDTQYF.

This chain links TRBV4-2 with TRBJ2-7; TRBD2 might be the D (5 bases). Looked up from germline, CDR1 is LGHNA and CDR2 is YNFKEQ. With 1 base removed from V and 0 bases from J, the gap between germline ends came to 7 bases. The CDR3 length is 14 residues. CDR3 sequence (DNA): TGTGCCAGCAGCCAAGGAGGGAACTCCTACGAGCAGTACTTC. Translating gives CASSQGGNSYEQYF.

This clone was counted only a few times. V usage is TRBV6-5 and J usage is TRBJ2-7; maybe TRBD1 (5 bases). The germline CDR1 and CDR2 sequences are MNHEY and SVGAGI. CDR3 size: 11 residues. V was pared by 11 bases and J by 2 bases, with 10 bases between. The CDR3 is CAAQGTYEQYF. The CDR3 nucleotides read TGTGCCGCCCAGGGTACCTACGAGCAGTACTTC.

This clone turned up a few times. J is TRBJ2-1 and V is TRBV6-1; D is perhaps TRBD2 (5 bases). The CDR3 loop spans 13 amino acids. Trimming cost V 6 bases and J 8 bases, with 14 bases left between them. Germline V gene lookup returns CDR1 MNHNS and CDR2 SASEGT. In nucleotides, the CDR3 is TGTGCCAGCAGCTATAATCCGCGGGATGAGCAGTTCTTC. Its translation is CASSYNPRDEQFF.

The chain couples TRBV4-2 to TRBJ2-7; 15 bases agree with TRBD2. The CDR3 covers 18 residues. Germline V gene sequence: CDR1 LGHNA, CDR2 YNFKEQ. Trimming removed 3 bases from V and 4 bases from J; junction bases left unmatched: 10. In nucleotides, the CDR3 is TGTGCCAGCAGCCAGGATAATATCGGGACTAGCGGGAGGTACGAGCAGTACTTC. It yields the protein CASSQDNIGTSGRYEQYF.

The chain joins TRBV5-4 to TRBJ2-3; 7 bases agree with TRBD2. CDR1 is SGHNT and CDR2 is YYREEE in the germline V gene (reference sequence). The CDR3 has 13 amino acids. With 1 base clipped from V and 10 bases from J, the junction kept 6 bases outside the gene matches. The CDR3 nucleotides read TGTGCCAGCAGCTTGATGGCGGGAGAGGCGCAGTATTTT. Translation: CASSLMAGEAQYF.

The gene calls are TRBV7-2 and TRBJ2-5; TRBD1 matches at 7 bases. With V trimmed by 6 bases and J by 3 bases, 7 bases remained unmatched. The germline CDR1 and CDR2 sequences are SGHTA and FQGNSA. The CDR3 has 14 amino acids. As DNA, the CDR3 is TGTGCCAGCAGGGCGACTACAGGGGAAGAGACCCAGTACTTC. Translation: CASRATTGEETQYF.

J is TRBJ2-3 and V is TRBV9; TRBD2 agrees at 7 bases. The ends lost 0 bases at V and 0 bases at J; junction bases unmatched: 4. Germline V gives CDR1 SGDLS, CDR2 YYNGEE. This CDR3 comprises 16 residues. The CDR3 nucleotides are TGTGCCAGCAGCGTAGCGGGGGGTTTGAGCACAGATACGCAGTATTTT. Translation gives CASSVAGGLSTDTQYF.

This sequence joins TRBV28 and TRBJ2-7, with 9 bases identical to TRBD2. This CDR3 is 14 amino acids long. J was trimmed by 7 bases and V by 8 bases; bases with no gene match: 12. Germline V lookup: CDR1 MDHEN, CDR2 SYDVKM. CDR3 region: CASEGAGGPREQYF. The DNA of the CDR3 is TGTGCCAGCGAAGGGGCGGGAGGGCCCAGAGAGCAGTACTTC. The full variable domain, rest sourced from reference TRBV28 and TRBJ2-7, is DVKVTQSSRYLVKRTGEKVFLECVQDMDHENMFWYRQDPGLGLRLIYFSYDVKMKEKGDIPEGYSVSREKKERFSLILESASTNQTSMYLCASEGAGGPREQYFGPGTRLTVT.

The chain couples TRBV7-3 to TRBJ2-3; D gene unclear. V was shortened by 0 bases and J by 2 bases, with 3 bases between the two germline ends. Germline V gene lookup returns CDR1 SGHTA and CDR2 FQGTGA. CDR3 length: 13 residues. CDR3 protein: CASSLTHTDTQYF. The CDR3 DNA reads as TGTGCCAGCAGCTTAACCCACACAGATACGCAGTATTTT.